This T cell receptor beta chain derives from a study of blood T cell repertoires in COVID-19. On the study more broadly: Samples of COVID-19 (acute and convalescent) were obtained from the United States, Italy and Spain.

Assay: immunoSEQ multiplex PCR; the TCRdb copy retains only in-frame clones and omits some. In the table there are 95,000 to 100,000 clones, 90% to 95% of which are singletons. The CDR3 extends over 15 amino acids. The V segment lost 6 bases and the J segment 3 bases; nucleotides outside the gene matches: 7. Germline V gene data show CDR1 as MNHEY and CDR2 as SMNVEV (reference sequence). The chain has TRBV27 and TRBJ1-2; 10 bases align to TRBD1. This receptor was identified in a man between 45 and 60 years old with acute or convalescent COVID-19. Source material: peripheral blood. The CDR3 sequence is CASSLFGQGDYGYTF. As DNA, the CDR3 is TGTGCCAGCAGCTTGTTCGGACAGGGGGACTATGGCTACACCTTC.